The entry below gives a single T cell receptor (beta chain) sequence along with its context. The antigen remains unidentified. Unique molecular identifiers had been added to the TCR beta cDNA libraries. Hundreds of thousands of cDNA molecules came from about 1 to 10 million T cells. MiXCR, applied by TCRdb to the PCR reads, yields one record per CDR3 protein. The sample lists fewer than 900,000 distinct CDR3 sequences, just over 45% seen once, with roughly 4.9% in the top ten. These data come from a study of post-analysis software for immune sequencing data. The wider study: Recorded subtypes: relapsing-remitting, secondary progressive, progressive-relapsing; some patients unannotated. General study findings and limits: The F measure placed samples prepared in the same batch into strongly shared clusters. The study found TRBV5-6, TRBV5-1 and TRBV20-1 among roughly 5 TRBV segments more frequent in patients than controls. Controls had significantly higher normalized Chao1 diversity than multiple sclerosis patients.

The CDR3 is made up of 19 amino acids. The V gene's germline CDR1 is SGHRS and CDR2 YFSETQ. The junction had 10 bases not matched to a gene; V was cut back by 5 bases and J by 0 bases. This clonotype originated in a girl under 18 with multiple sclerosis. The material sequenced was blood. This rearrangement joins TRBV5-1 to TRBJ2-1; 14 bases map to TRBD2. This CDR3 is CASSRKKGTSGSSYNEQFF. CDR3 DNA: TGCGCCAGCAGTCGTAAAAAGGGGACTAGCGGGAGCTCCTACAATGAGCAGTTCTTC.